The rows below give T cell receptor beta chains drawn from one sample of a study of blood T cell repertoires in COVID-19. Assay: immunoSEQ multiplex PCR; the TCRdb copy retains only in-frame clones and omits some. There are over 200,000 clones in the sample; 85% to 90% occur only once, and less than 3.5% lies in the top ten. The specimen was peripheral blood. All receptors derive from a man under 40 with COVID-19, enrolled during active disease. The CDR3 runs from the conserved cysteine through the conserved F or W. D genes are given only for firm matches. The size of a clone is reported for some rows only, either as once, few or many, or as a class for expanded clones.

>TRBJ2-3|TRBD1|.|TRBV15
CATSSDGTATDTQYF
TGTGCCACCAGCAGCGACGGGACAGCCACAGATACGCAGTATTTT
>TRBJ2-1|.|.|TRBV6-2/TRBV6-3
CASSNRDYNEQFF
TGTGCCAGCAGTAACAGGGACTACAATGAGCAGTTCTTC
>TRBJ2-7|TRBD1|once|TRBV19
CASSKSWGQGTYEQYF
TGTGCCAGTAGTAAGTCGTGGGGACAGGGAACCTACGAGCAGTACTTC
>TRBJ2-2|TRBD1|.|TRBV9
CASSVAGTGDTGELFF
TGTGCCAGCAGCGTAGCTGGGACAGGGGACACCGGGGAGCTGTTTTTT
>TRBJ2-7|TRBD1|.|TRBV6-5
CASSYGRDRDYEQYF
TGTGCCAGCAGTTACGGCCGGGACAGGGACTACGAGCAGTACTTC
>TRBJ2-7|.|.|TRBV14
CASSQGTGSYEQYF
TGTGCCAGCAGCCAAGGTACAGGGTCCTACGAGCAGTACTTC
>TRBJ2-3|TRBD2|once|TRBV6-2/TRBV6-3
CASSLEAGGLADTQYF
TGTGCCAGCAGTCTCGAAGCGGGGGGGCTAGCAGATACGCAGTATTTT
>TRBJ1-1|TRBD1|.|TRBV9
CASSLGQGRGNTEAFF
TGTGCCAGCAGCCTCGGACAGGGAAGAGGGAACACTGAAGCTTTCTTT
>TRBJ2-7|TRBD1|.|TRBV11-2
CASGLLRTGGGGDEQYF
TGTGCCAGCGGCTTATTACGAACAGGGGGCGGGGGCGACGAGCAGTACTTC
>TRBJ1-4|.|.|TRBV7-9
CASSLGSGVRKLFF
TGTGCCAGCAGCTTAGGTTCAGGGGTCCGAAAACTGTTTTTT
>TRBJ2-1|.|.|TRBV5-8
CASSLEFGAGQFF
TGTGCCAGCAGCTTGGAGTTTGGGGCAGGGCAGTTCTTC
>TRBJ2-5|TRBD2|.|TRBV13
CASSFELAGKETQYF
TGTGCCAGCAGCTTTGAACTAGCGGGGAAAGAGACCCAGTACTTC
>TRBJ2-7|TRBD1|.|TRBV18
CASSPTQGAYEQYF
TGTGCCAGCTCACCGACACAGGGGGCCTACGAGCAGTACTTC
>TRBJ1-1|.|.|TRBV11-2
CASSVRDMNTEAFF
TGTGCCAGCAGCGTACGGGACATGAACACTGAAGCTTTCTTT
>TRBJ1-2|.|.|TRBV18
CASSPATGPNYGYTF
TGTGCCAGCTCACCAGCGACAGGTCCTAACTATGGCTACACCTTC
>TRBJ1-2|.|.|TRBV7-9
CASSVPGLTLNYGYTF
TGTGCCAGCAGCGTTCCAGGGCTCACCCTAAACTATGGCTACACCTTC
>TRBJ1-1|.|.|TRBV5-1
CASSLLGAMGNTEAFF
TGCGCCAGCAGCTTGCTGGGCGCGATGGGGAACACTGAAGCTTTCTTT
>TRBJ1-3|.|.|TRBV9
CASSVALETRGAGNTIYF
TGTGCCAGCAGCGTAGCTTTGGAAACCCGGGGGGCTGGAAACACCATATATTTT
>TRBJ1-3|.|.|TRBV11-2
CASSLVGNSGNTIYF
TGTGCCAGCAGCTTAGTCGGTAATTCTGGAAACACCATATATTTT
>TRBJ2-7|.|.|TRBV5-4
CASSREGGSYEQYF
TGTGCCAGCAGCCGAGAGGGGGGGTCCTACGAGCAGTACTTC
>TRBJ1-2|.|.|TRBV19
CASTPGGGPYGYTF
TGTGCCAGTACCCCGGGGGGCGGCCCCTATGGCTACACCTTC
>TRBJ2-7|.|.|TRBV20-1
CSAMSGHEQYF
TGCAGTGCTATGTCAGGTCACGAGCAGTACTTC
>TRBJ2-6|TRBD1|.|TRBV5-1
CASSLSPGQGLWGANVLTF
TGCGCCAGCAGCTTGAGTCCGGGACAGGGGCTATGGGGGGCCAACGTCCTGACTTTC
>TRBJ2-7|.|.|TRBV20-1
CSATTDVEQYF
TGCAGTGCTACGACAGACGTCGAGCAGTACTTC
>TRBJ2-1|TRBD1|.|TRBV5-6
CASSLDPRGREEQFF
TGTGCCAGCAGCTTGGATCCCAGGGGGCGAGAGGAGCAGTTCTTC
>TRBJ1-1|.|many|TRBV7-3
CASSLSRSLNTEAFF
TGTGCCAGCAGCTTAAGTCGGTCCCTGAACACTGAAGCTTTCTTT
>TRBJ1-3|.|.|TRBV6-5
CASSYSGVGNTIYF
TGTGCCAGCAGTTATTCAGGGGTCGGAAACACCATATATTTT
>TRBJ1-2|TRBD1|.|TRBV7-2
CASSASITGGYGYTF
TGTGCCAGCAGCGCGTCAATTACAGGGGGGTATGGCTACACCTTC
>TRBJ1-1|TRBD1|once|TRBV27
CASSPGQVNTEAFF
TGTGCCAGCAGTCCCGGACAGGTGAACACTGAAGCTTTCTTT
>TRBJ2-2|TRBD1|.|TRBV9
CASSPRDSSAGELFF
TGTGCCAGCAGCCCACGGGACAGTTCCGCCGGGGAGCTGTTTTTT
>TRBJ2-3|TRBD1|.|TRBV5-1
CASSPGQEGTDTQYF
TGCGCCAGCAGCCCCGGACAGGAAGGCACAGATACGCAGTATTTT
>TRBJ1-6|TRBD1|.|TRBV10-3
CAIRRTGGNGNSPLHF
TGTGCCATCAGGCGGACAGGGGGAAATGGGAATTCACCCCTCCACTTT
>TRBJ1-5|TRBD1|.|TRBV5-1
CASSRTGGDQPQHF
TGCGCCAGCAGCAGAACAGGGGGGGATCAGCCCCAGCATTTT
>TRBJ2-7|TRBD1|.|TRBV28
CASSRQGPVYEQYF
TGTGCCAGCAGCCGACAGGGACCGGTCTACGAGCAGTACTTC
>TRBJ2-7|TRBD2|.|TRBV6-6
CASFSGGRYEQYF
TGTGCCAGCTTCTCGGGGGGTCGATACGAGCAGTACTTC
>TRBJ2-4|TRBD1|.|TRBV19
CAGGGLSKNIQYF
TGCGCAGGGGGCGGTTTATCCAAAAACATTCAGTACTTC
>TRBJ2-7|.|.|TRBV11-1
CASSPKGWGRKYEQYF
TGTGCCAGCAGCCCCAAGGGATGGGGCAGGAAGTACGAGCAGTACTTC
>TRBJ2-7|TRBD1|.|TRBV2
CASSYGTVRGDEQYF
TGTGCCAGCAGTTATGGGACAGTTCGAGGGGACGAGCAGTACTTC
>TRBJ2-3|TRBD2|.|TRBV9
CASSVDGAGGHTDTQYF
TGTGCCAGCAGCGTAGATGGAGCGGGGGGCCACACAGATACGCAGTATTTT
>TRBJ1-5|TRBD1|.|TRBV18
CASSMGQGHQPQHF
TGTGCCAGCTCAATGGGACAGGGGCATCAGCCCCAGCATTTT
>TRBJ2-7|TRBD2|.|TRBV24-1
CATICTSGRNGNEQYF
TGTGCCACCATATGTACTAGCGGGAGGAATGGCAACGAGCAGTACTTC
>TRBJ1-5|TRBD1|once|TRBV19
CASSMGQGARPQHF
TGTGCCAGTAGTATGGGACAGGGGGCTAGGCCCCAGCATTTT
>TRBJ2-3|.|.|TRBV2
CASSEIETGGQYF
TGTGCCAGCAGTGAAATCGAGACAGGAGGGCAGTATTTT
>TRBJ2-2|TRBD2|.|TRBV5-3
CARSLTHNLAGGQLYPNTGELFF
TGTGCCAGAAGCTTGACGCACAACCTAGCGGGGGGTCAATTATACCCGAACACCGGGGAGCTGTTTTTT
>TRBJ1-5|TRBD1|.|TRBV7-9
CASSTGQTLGQPQHF
TGTGCCAGCAGCACGGGACAGACCCTCGGTCAGCCCCAGCATTTT
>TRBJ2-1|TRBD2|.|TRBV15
CATSRSLTSGGAYEQFF
TGTGCCACCAGCAGATCCCTGACTAGCGGGGGGGCCTATGAGCAGTTCTTC
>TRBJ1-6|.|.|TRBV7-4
CASIDSSYNSPLHF
TGTGCCAGCATCGATAGCTCCTATAATTCACCCCTCCACTTT
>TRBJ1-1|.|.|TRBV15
CATSTPDRTEAFF
TGTGCCACCAGCACCCCGGACAGAACTGAAGCTTTCTTT
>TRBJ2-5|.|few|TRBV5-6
CASTVSGTQYF
TGTGCCAGCACGGTTTCGGGGACCCAGTACTTC
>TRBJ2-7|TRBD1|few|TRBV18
CASSRDRGGEQYF
TGTGCCAGCTCCCGGGACAGGGGTGGCGAGCAGTACTTC
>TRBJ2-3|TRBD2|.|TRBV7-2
CASSISGRSTDTQYF
TGTGCCAGCAGCATTAGCGGGAGGAGCACAGATACGCAGTATTTT
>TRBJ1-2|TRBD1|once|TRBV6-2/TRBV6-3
CASSYEGGGVYGYTF
TGTGCCAGCAGTTACGAAGGGGGCGGCGTCTATGGCTACACCTTC
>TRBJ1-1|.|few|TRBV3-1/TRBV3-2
CASSQDLGNEAFF
TGTGCCAGCAGCCAAGATCTGGGCAATGAAGCTTTCTTT